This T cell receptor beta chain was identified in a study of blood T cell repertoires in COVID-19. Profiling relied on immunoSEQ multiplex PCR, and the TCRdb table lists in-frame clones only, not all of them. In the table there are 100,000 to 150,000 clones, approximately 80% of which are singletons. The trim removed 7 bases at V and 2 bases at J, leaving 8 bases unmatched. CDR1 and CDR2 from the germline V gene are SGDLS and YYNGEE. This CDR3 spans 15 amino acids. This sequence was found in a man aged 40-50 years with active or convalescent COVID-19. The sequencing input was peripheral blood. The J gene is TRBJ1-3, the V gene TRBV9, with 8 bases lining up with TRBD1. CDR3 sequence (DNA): TGTGCCAGCGCGACAGGGGATGGAACTGGAAACACCATATATTTT. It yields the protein CASATGDGTGNTIYF.